Below, one TCR beta chain is given with its context. Its matching antigen is unknown. These data are taken from a study of CD8+CD57+ T cells in acquired aplastic anemia. Study-level findings and limits: The study found no significant CD8+ Simpson's diversity difference between patients and controls.

This CDR3 spans 17 amino acids. V was cut by 4 bases and J by 0 bases, with 15 bases left in between. Germline V gene sequence: CDR1 LNHDA, CDR2 SQIVND (reference sequence). Previously, flow cytometry had revealed CD8+CD57+ cell expansion in the patients chosen for sequencing. Both TCR beta VDJ combination and CDR3 sequence profiling were carried out. Genomic DNA was the template for this profiling. TCRdb recomputed calls from the reads with MiXCR, one row per CDR3 protein. The sample yields 200,000 to 250,000 distinct CDR3 sequences, around three fifths seen once. V usage is TRBV19 and J usage is TRBJ1-4; D call uncertain. The source material was sorted CD4+, CD8+, or CD8+CD57+ T cells (not recorded which) from PBMCs. This TCR was sampled from a human donor with aplastic anemia. In nucleotides, the CDR3 is TGTGCCAGTAGTACTTCCACCGCGGCCGCAACTAATGAAAAACTGTTTTTT. Protein product: CASSTSTAAATNEKLFF.